This entry is about one T cell receptor (beta chain). The data were taken from a study of T-cell memory formation after mild COVID-19. Looking at the study overall: Largely donor-specific TCR clusters were found.

TCRdb re-called the 5' RACE reads through MiXCR, storing one row per CDR3 protein. The sample consists of more than 35,000 distinct CDR3 sequences, 6.1% of them appearing once. Deletions cut 1 base from V and 4 bases from J, with 8 bases between. The CDR3 extends over 13 amino acids. Germline-derived CDR1 and CDR2 are LGHDT and YNNKEL (reference sequence). This rearrangement joins TRBV3-1 to TRBJ2-7; a possible D gene is TRBD2 (6 bases). Sequenced sample: PBMCs or a T cell subset sorted from them (not recorded which). The sequence was obtained from an adult who had mild COVID-19 (a few samples of this study predate the infection). Cell type and time point are not known. CDR3 region: CASSQAAGYEQYF. The DNA for the CDR3 is TGTGCCAGCAGCCAAGCGGCGGGATACGAGCAGTACTTC.